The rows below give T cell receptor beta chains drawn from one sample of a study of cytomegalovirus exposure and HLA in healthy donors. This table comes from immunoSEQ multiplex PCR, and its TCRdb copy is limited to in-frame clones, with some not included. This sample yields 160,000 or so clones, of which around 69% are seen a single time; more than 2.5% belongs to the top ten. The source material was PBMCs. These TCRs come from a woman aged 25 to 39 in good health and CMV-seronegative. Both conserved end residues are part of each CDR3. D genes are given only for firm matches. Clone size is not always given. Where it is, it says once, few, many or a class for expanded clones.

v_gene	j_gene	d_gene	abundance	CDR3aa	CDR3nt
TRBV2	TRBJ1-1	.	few	CASSAFTEAFF	TGTGCCAGCAGTGCATTCACTGAAGCTTTCTTT
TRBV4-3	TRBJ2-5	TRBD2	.	CASSLGLAEETQYF	TGCGCCAGCAGCCTTGGACTAGCGGAAGAGACCCAGTACTTC
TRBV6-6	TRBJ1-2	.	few	CASSTGGTANYGYTF	TGTGCCAGCAGTACCGGGGGGACTGCTAACTATGGCTACACCTTC
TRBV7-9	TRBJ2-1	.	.	CASSPEGLDEQFF	TGTGCCAGCAGCCCGGAGGGTCTAGATGAGCAGTTCTTC
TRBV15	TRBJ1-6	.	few	CATSRGGDSPLHF	TGTGCCACCAGCAGAGGGGGGGATTCACCCCTCCACTTT
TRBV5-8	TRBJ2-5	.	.	CASSLGAGEETQYF	TGTGCCAGCAGCTTGGGAGCAGGGGAGGAGACCCAGTACTTC
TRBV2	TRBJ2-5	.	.	CASRPGETQYF	TGTGCCAGCAGGCCGGGGGAGACCCAGTACTTC
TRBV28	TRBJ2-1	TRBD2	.	CASSPSSGRSVNEQFF	TGTGCCAGCAGTCCGAGTAGCGGGAGATCGGTCAATGAGCAGTTCTTC
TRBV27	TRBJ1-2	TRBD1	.	CASSLQGQGFYYGYTF	TGTGCCAGCAGTCTACAGGGACAGGGTTTTTACTATGGCTACACCTTC
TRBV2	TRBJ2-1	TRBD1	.	CASSTQGATYNEQFF	TGTGCCAGCAGTACACAGGGGGCAACCTACAATGAGCAGTTCTTC
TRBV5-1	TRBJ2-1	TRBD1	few	CASSGTGGYNEQFF	TGCGCCAGCAGCGGGACAGGGGGCTACAATGAGCAGTTCTTC
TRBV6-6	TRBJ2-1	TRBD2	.	CASRLAGDNEQFF	TGTGCCAGCAGACTAGCGGGAGACAATGAGCAGTTCTTC
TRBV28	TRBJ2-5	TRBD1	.	CASSPRGTFSETQYF	TGTGCCAGCAGTCCCAGGGGGACATTCTCAGAGACCCAGTACTTC
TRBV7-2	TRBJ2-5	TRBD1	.	CASSRRTGGAETQYF	TGTGCCAGCAGCCGCCGGACAGGGGGGGCAGAGACCCAGTACTTC
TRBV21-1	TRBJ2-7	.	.	CASSKGGLDSYEQYF	TGTGCCAGCAGCAAAGGAGGGTTAGACTCCTACGAGCAGTACTTC
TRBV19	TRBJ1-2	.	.	CASSIAGGEYGYTF	TGTGCCAGTAGTATAGCGGGGGGTGAATATGGCTACACCTTC
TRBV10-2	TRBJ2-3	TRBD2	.	CASSPLAESTDTQYF	TGCGCCAGCAGCCCTCTAGCGGAAAGCACAGATACGCAGTATTTT
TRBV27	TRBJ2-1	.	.	CATGDSYNEQFF	TGTGCCACGGGGGACTCATACAATGAGCAGTTCTTC
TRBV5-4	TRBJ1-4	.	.	CASSLVPGVTNEKLFF	TGTGCCAGCAGCTTGGTCCCGGGTGTAACTAATGAAAAACTGTTTTTT
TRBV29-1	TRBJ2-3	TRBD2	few	CSVDGGSGGTDTQYF	TGCAGCGTTGATGGGGGTAGCGGGGGGACAGATACGCAGTATTTT
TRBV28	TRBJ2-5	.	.	CASSFHTSRYQETQYF	TGTGCCAGCAGTTTCCATACTAGCCGATACCAAGAGACCCAGTACTTC
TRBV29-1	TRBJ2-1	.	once	CSVQGGGFNEQFF	TGCAGCGTTCAGGGGGGCGGCTTTAATGAGCAGTTCTTC
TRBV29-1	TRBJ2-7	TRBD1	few	CSVSTGGGQYF	TGCAGCGTTTCTACAGGGGGCGGACAGTACTTC
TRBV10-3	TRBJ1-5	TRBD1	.	CATGEGGAPQHF	TGTGCCACGGGGGAAGGGGGCGCGCCCCAGCATTTT
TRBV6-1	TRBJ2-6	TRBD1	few	CASSGGTGGAGANVLTF	TGTGCCAGCAGTGGTGGGACAGGGGGAGCCGGGGCCAACGTCCTGACTTTC
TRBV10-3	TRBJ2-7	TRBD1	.	CAILPQGADEQYF	TGTGCCATCCTTCCGCAGGGGGCGGACGAGCAGTACTTC
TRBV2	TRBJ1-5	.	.	CASSGRGGGQPQHF	TGTGCCAGCAGTGGACGGGGGGGCGGCCAGCCCCAGCATTTT
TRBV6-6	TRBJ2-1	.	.	CASSYQGPRFYNEQFF	TGTGCCAGCAGTTACCAGGGGCCGCGTTTTTACAATGAGCAGTTCTTC
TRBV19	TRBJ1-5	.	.	CASSMGGDYQPQHF	TGTGCCAGTAGTATGGGTGGGGACTATCAGCCCCAGCATTTT